A single sample gave rise to the 11 T cell receptor beta chains below, sequenced in a study of blood T cell repertoires in COVID-19. Measured with immunoSEQ multiplex PCR; TCRdb has only the in-frame clones, and not every one. The top ten clones hold more than 5% of a sample with approximately 240,000 clones, about nine tenths of them seen once. Specimen: PBMCs or T cells enriched from blood (not recorded which). The receptors were sampled from a woman in her thirties with acute COVID-19.

The genes are TRBV7-2 and TRBJ1-1; 7 nucleotides line up with TRBD1. CDR3 length equals 16 residues. From germline, CDR1 is SGHTA and CDR2 FQGNSA. Trimming took 4 bases from V and 0 from J; bases not matched to a gene: 8. The CDR3 DNA follows: TGTGCCAGCAGCTCGCCTACAGGGGCAGTGAACACTGAAGCTTTCTTT. Protein product: CASSSPTGAVNTEAFF.

This chain joins TRBV27 and TRBJ2-7; TRBD2 aligns across 8 bases. The CDR3 length is 18 residues. CDR1 is MNHEY, CDR2 SMNVEV, per germline (reference sequence). The ends lost 6 bases at V and 2 bases at J; junction bases unmatched: 18. CDR3 DNA sequence: TGTGCCAGCAGCGCCCGGGCCGCCCAAACGGGACTAGCCTACGAGCAGTACTTC. Its protein is CASSARAAQTGLAYEQYF.

J is TRBJ2-3 and V is TRBV7-2; TRBD2 matches at 11 bases. Per the germline V gene, CDR1 is SGHTA and CDR2 is FQGNSA. J lost 2 bases, V lost 1 base, and 2 bases had no gene match. The CDR3 covers 16 residues. In DNA, the CDR3 is TGTGCCAGCAGCTTAGTAGCGGGAGGGGCCACAGATACGCAGTATTTT. Protein: CASSLVAGGATDTQYF.

The chain employs TRBV30 and TRBJ2-1; 7 nucleotides match TRBD2. The germline gives CDR1 GTSNPN, CDR2 SVGIG (reference sequence). Losses at the gene ends were 5 bases for V and 4 bases for J; bases not matched to a gene: 11. This CDR3 spans 15 amino acids. CDR3 sequence: CAWEDGLGSYNEQFF. DNA for the CDR3: TGTGCCTGGGAGGACGGACTAGGAAGTTACAATGAGCAGTTCTTC.

The genes are TRBV12-3 or TRBV12-4 and TRBJ1-2, with D perhaps TRBD1 (5 bases). Trimming took 2 bases from V and 5 from J, leaving 9 bases between them. This CDR3 has 13 amino acids. CDR3 DNA: TGTGCCAGCAGTTTATTACGGGGGTATGGCTACACCTTC. Translating gives CASSLLRGYGYTF.

V and J are TRBV7-8 and TRBJ1-1; D remains ambiguous. The germline CDR1 and CDR2 sequences are SGHVS and FQNEAQ. The germline V and J ends were trimmed by 0 bases and 1 base, with 9 bases remaining between them. This CDR3 is 15 amino acids long. In DNA form, the CDR3 reads TGTGCCAGCAGCTTAGCTTCAAGCCCGAACACTGAAGCTTTCTTT. This codes for CASSLASSPNTEAFF.

The rearrangement links TRBV4-1 to TRBJ1-5; 9 bases match TRBD1. Germline CDR1 is MGHRA and CDR2 is YSYEKL. Trimming took 0 bases from V and 5 from J; bases not matched to a gene: 2. The CDR3 consists of 15 residues. The CDR3 DNA follows: TGCGCCAGCAGCCAAGAAACAGGGGGCGATCAGCCCCAGCATTTT. It encodes CASSQETGGDQPQHF.

The chain recombines TRBV9 with TRBJ1-2; tentatively, D is TRBD1 (5 bases). Germline V lookup: CDR1 SGDLS, CDR2 YYNGEE. The CDR3 runs 13 residues. V shed 3 bases and J shed 1 base, with 7 bases lying between them. The CDR3 coding sequence is TGTGCCAGCAGCGAGACAGATAACTATGGCTACACCTTC. It codes for CASSETDNYGYTF.

This chain connects TRBV18 to TRBJ1-6, with D possibly being TRBD1 (6 bases). The CDR3 covers 16 residues. Germline loops: CDR1 KGHSH, CDR2 LQKENI. The ends were cut back, 2 bases at V and 7 bases at J, with 15 bases in the middle. DNA of the CDR3: TGTGCCAGCTCACCATTGCCAGGGGAGAACAATTCACCCCTCCACTTT. It specifies CASSPLPGENNSPLHF.

V and J are TRBV12-3 or TRBV12-4 and TRBJ1-2, with D unclear. Trimming removed 3 bases from V and 4 bases from J, with 6 bases in between. The CDR3 consists of 12 residues. CDR3 protein: CASSFSSYGYTF. For the CDR3, the DNA is TGTGCCAGCAGTTTTAGCAGCTATGGCTACACCTTC.

The chain uses TRBV29-1 and TRBJ2-3, with 7 bases that match TRBD2. CDR3 length: 13 residues. Germline-derived CDR1 and CDR2 are SQVTM and ANQGSEA. V lost 3 bases, J lost 7 bases, and 7 bases stayed unmatched. CDR3 amino acids: CSVEAGASYTQYF. The CDR3 nucleotides read TGCAGCGTTGAGGCGGGAGCTTCATATACGCAGTATTTT.